This paragraph covers one T cell receptor (beta chain) sequence. The antigen is undetermined. The sample comes from a study of T cell responses to AZD1222 COVID-19 vaccine. Study-wide results and limits: Spike-specific TCR depth and breadth grew after two AZD1222 doses. None of the repertoires were sampled until the peak T cell response had passed. Vaccine-associated CD4 TCRs spanned spike, dominant at 160-218 and 743-854.

Libraries were prepared by immunoSEQ multiplex PCR; TCRdb keeps only in-frame clonotypes and omits some of them. The sample contains 95,000 to 150,000 clones, roughly 93% of which appear only once. The CDR3 length is 14 residues. CDR1 and CDR2 from the germline V gene are SGHTA and FQGNSA. V trimming: 5 bases; J trimming: 6 bases; junction bases outside the gene matches: 4. This clonotype originated in an adult in good health. The chain couples TRBV7-2 to TRBJ1-5; 10 nucleotides agree with TRBD1. The input for sequencing was peripheral blood, taken on day 0 of AZD1222 vaccination. CDR3 DNA sequence: TGTGCCAGCAGCGGACAGGGGGAGGCTCAGCCCCAGCATTTT. It encodes CASSGQGEAQPQHF. The full variable domain, its missing parts supplied by reference TRBV7-2 and TRBJ1-5, is GAGVSQSPSNKVTEKGKDVELRCDPISGHTALYWYRQSLGQGLEFLIYFQGNSAPDKSGLPSDRFSAERTGGSVSTLTIQRTQQEDSAVYLCASSGQGEAQPQHFGDGTRLSIL.